These 10 T cell receptor beta chains were all obtained from the same sample, sequenced in a study of neurological immune-mediated disorders. TCRdb itself ran the 5' RACE reads through MiXCR, one entry per CDR3 protein. Here the sample spans tens of thousands of distinct CDR3 sequences, about 9.4% being singletons. The sequenced sample was PBMCs. All receptors derive from a woman aged 40 to 50 with HTLV-1-associated myelopathy (HAM/TSP).

This clonotype was seen ten or more times. The rearrangement links TRBV5-6 to TRBJ2-7; D perhaps matches TRBD2 (6 bases). The CDR3 spans 14 residues. Germline CDR1 reads SGHDT; CDR2 reads YYEEEE. Trimming shortened V by 4 bases and J by 5 bases, and 16 bases separated the two germline ends. CDR3 bases: TGTGCCAGCAGCCCTGACGGGGGTAGGCACGAGCAGTACTTC. It is translated as CASSPDGGRHEQYF.

The rearrangement uses TRBV24-1 and TRBJ2-7; 12 positions agree with TRBD1. Germline assignment: CDR1 KGHDR and CDR2 SFDVKD. The J segment lost 7 bases and the V segment lost 4 bases, leaving 10 bases of the junction unmatched. The CDR3 covers 16 residues. The CDR3 spells CATSEQPGQGAEEQYF. The CDR3 region has the DNA TGTGCCACCAGTGAACAACCGGGACAGGGGGCGGAGGAGCAGTACTTC.

This clonotype has at least ten counts. This chain connects TRBV7-9 to TRBJ2-1, with TRBD1 matching 11 bases. The V gene end was trimmed by 5 bases and the J gene end by 9 bases; junction bases not matched to a gene: 9. Germline CDR1 is SEHNR and CDR2 is FQNEAQ (reference sequence). The CDR3 spans 15 residues. DNA for the CDR3: TGTGCCAGCAGCCCGAGGGACAGGGGGTTTGTTGAGCAGTTCTTC. Amino acid sequence: CASSPRDRGFVEQFF.

The sample holds one count of this clonotype. The chain has TRBV10-1 and TRBJ2-3, with D perhaps matching TRBD1 (5 bases). Germline V CDR1 and CDR2: WNHNN, SYGVQD (reference sequence). The CDR3 spans 16 residues. The V and J ends lost 0 bases and 2 bases respectively, with 12 bases between them. This chain's CDR3 is CASSESRVGFTDTQYF. The CDR3 coding sequence is TGCGCCAGCAGTGAGTCCAGGGTCGGGTTCACAGATACGCAGTATTTT.

Ten or more counts support this clonotype. V usage is TRBV12-5 and J usage is TRBJ1-2; 8 nucleotides line up with TRBD1. Germline V CDR1 and CDR2: LGHNT, FRNRAP. The CDR3 covers 15 residues. V shed 1 base and J 4 bases; nucleotides not matched to a gene: 5. The CDR3 sequence is CASGLAGGAGYGYTF. CDR3 in DNA: TGTGCTAGTGGTTTGGCAGGGGGCGCTGGCTATGGCTACACCTTC.

In this sample, this clonotype turned up many times. The chain uses TRBV4-1 and TRBJ1-1; D gene ambiguous. This CDR3 is built from 13 residues. V was cut by 3 bases and J by 1 base, with 6 bases left in between. Germline-derived CDR1 and CDR2 are MGHRA and YSYEKL. In DNA, the CDR3 is TGCGCCAGCAGCCACCCCAGGAACACTGAAGCTTTCTTT. It encodes CASSHPRNTEAFF.

This clonotype was recorded at least ten times. The chain uses TRBV6-2 or TRBV6-3 and TRBJ2-1; D tentatively reads TRBD1 or TRBD2 (5 bases each). Germline CDR1 is MNHEY and CDR2 is SVGEGT. The V end was cut by 6 bases, the J end by 13 bases, with 16 bases between. This CDR3 has 12 residues. CDR3 coding DNA: TGTGCCAGCAGACCCCCTATGGGGGACCAGTTCTTC. It yields the protein CASRPPMGDQFF.

This clonotype was counted many times. This chain uses TRBV6-5 with TRBJ2-2, with 7 bases fitting TRBD2. Germline-derived CDR1 and CDR2 are MNHEY and SVGAGI. The CDR3 totals 17 residues. The V gene end was trimmed by 2 bases and the J gene end by 4 bases; junction bases not matched to a gene: 10. DNA for the CDR3: TGTGCCAGCAGTTACCAACCTTTGGGGGGGAGCACCGGGGAGCTGTTTTTT. This translates into CASSYQPLGGSTGELFF.

This clonotype was picked up many times. This sequence joins TRBV12-3 or TRBV12-4 and TRBJ1-4, with D possibly being TRBD1 (6 bases). CDR3 length equals 17 residues. Trimming pared 1 base from V and 7 bases from J, leaving 19 bases between. This CDR3 reads CASSLENGGVGGEKLFF. The CDR3 coding sequence is TGTGCCAGCAGTTTAGAGAATGGGGGCGTAGGAGGTGAAAAACTGTTTTTT.

The chain has TRBV12-3 or TRBV12-4 and TRBJ2-2; perhaps D is TRBD1 or TRBD2 (5 bases each). V gave up 11 bases and J gave up 0 bases, with 7 bases separating them. There are 12 residues in the CDR3. The CDR3 loop is CAGGPNTGELFF. Written as DNA, the CDR3 is TGTGCCGGGGGTCCGAACACCGGGGAGCTGTTTTTT.